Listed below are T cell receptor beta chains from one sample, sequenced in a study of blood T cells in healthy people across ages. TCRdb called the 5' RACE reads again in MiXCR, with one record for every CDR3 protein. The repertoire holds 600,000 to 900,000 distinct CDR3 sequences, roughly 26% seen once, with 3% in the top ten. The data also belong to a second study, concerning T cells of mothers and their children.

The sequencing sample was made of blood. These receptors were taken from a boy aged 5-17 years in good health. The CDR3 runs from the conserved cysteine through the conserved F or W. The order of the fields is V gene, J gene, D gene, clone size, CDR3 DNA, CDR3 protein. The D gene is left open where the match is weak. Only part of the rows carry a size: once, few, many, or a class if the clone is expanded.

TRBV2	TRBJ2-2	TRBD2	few	TGTGCCAGGAAGCGGGGGTCGAACACCGGGGAGCTGTTTTTT	CARKRGSNTGELFF
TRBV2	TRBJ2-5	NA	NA	TGTGCCAGCAGTGAAGGGCAGGGAACTTACCAAGAGACCCAGTACTTC	CASSEGQGTYQETQYF
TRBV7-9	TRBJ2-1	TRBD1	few	TGTGCCAGCAGCCTGAAGGGCAGGGGGCAATACAATGAGCAGTTCTTC	CASSLKGRGQYNEQFF
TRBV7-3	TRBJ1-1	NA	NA	TGTGCCAGCAGCTCGGGGGACATGAACACTGAAGCTTTCTTT	CASSSGDMNTEAFF
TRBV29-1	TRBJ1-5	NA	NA	TGCAGCGCCTCAGGGCAGGCAGGGAGTCAGCCCCAGCATTTT	CSASGQAGSQPQHF
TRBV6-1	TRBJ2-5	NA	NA	TGTGCCAGCAGTGAAGCAGTTAGCGGCTACCTAAAGACCCAGTACTTC	CASSEAVSGYLKTQYF
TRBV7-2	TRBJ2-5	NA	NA	TGTGCCAGCAGCTTAAATGGGGGACAGCTGGGGGGGATCCAGTACTTC	CASSLNGGQLGGIQYF
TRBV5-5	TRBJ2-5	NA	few	TGTGCCAGCAACCGCGGGACAGCCCAAGAGACCCAGTACTTC	CASNRGTAQETQYF
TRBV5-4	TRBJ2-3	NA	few	TGTGCCAGCAGCCGGACCCCAGCGCACACAGATACGCAGTATTTT	CASSRTPAHTDTQYF
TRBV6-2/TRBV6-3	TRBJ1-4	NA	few	TGTGCCAGCAGTACCACTCGGACGGGTACTAATGAAAAACTGTTTTTT	CASSTTRTGTNEKLFF
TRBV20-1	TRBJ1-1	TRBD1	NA	TGCAGTGCTGAGGTTACAGGGGGCTGGACTGAAGCTTTCTTT	CSAEVTGGWTEAFF
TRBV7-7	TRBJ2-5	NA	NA	TGTGCCAGCAGCTTAGCGATAGGATCCCAGGGGACCCAGTACTTC	CASSLAIGSQGTQYF
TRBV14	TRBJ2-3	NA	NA	TGTGCCAGCAGCCCCCGGAATAGCCCCACAGATACGCAGTATTTT	CASSPRNSPTDTQYF
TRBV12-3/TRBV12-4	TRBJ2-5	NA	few	TGTGCCAGCAGCTCCTCAGGAGGGGAGGCCCAGTACTTC	CASSSSGGEAQYF
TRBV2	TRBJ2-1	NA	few	TGTGCCAGCAAGGTGGACAGAACGTACTTC	CASKVDRTYF
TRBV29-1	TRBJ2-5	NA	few	TGCAGCGTTGGGCGCAGGCTACAAGAGACCCAGTACTTC	CSVGRRLQETQYF
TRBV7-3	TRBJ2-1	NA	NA	TGTGCCAGCAGCCCCCAGTTTGATAATGAGCAGTTCTTC	CASSPQFDNEQFF
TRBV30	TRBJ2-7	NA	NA	TGTGCCTGGAGGGTAGGGGGGGCCTCCGAGCAGTACTTC	CAWRVGGASEQYF
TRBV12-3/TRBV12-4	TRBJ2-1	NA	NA	TGTGCCAGCAGTTATGTTAGCCCCCGTAATGAGCAGTTCTTC	CASSYVSPRNEQFF
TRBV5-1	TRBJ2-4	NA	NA	TGCGCCAGCAGCTTGGAATCGGGACGAGAATTAAACATTCAGTACTTC	CASSLESGRELNIQYF
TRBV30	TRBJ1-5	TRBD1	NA	TGTGCCTGGAGTGCGGACAGGGATCAGCCCCAGCATTTT	CAWSADRDQPQHF